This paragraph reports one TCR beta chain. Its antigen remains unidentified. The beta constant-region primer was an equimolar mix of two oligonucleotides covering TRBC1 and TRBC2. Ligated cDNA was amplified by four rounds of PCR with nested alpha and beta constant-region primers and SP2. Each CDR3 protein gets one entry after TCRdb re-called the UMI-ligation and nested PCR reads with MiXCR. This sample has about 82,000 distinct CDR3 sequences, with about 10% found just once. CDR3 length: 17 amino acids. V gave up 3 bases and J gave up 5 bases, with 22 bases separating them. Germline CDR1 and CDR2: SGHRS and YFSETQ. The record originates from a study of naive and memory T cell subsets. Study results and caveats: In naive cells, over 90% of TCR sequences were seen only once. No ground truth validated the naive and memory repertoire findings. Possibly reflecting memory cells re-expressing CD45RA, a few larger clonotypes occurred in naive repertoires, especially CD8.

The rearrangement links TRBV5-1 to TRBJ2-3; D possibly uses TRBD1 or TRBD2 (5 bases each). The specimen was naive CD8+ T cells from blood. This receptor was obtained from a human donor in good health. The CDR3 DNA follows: TGCGCCAGCAGCTCGCCCCGGGACGGGGCGGGCCGAGATACGCAGTATTTT. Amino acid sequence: CASSSPRDGAGRDTQYF.